A selection of T cell receptor beta chains follows, all from one sample in a study of identical twins. TCRdb called the 5' RACE reads again in MiXCR, with one record for every CDR3 protein. The sample carries around 690,000 distinct CDR3 sequences, around 21% recorded once. The sample also formed part of further work on T cells expressing NK-cell markers.

The material sequenced was PBMCs. The origin of the receptors is a woman between 18 and 30 years old in good health. Each CDR3 is given with its conserved first and last residue. For some rows the clone size is stated as once, few or many, or as a class when expanded; others skip it.

v_gene | abundance | CDR3aa
TRBV27 | NA | CASSLLGGTGELFF
TRBV20-1 | NA | CSARDPLGYGYTF
TRBV9 | few | CASSVTGTGGYTF
TRBV6-1 | NA | CASSVSPTRNEQYF
TRBV18 | few | CASSPDGRDTQYF
TRBV4-3 | few | CASSQGLAGVNIQYF
TRBV6-1 | NA | CASRARSPETQYF
TRBV20-1 | many | CSAKRAGTNTEAFF
TRBV20-1 | few | CSAKKLAGGLMGELFF
TRBV9 | NA | CASSVGDSVNYGYTF
TRBV3-1 | NA | CASSQRLAGETQYF
TRBV6-1 | NA | CASSLTGTEGDTQYF
TRBV6-1 | few | CASTTLGLSYEQYF
TRBV5-1 | NA | CASSLDPALNTEAFF
TRBV5-1 | many | CASSTGLVQETQYF
TRBV5-1 | NA | CASSLVGSGGGTQYF
TRBV5-5 | many | CARPDSLDEQYF
TRBV11-2 | NA | CASSPPPGQGDLNEQFF